This T cell receptor beta chain was documented in a study of shared clonotypes between healthy human individuals. Deep was the level at which the assay was run. Method: immunoSEQ multiplex PCR; TCRdb's copy keeps in-frame clones and lacks some. The top ten hold roughly 13% of the sample, which has approximately 510,000 clones, about four fifths seen once. Every contributor of samples was a Caucasian grown-up residing in Nashville, Tennessee. Study conclusions and caveats: Clonotype sharing among donors was thought likely to change with sequencing depth. The small donor group covered limited genetic and exposure diversity.

Per the germline V gene, CDR1 is KGHSH and CDR2 is LQKENI. This CDR3 is built from 14 residues. After removal of 4 bases from V and 5 bases from J, the junction contained 2 bases not matched to a gene. As regards this clone: The antigen is not known.

The receptor comes from a woman in her thirties or forties in good health. Some clones in this sample may be carry-over from other donors' samples. The chain recombines TRBV18 with TRBJ2-4; 10 bases map to TRBD2. What was sequenced was PBMCs. DNA of the CDR3: TGTGCCAGCTCACTAGCGGGAGGAGAAAACATTCAGTACTTC. It translates to CASSLAGGENIQYF.